Shown below are 6 T cell receptor beta chains from a single sample sequenced in a study of blood T cell repertoires in COVID-19 (dated by TCRdb to between 2020 and 2021). Libraries came from the immunoSEQ multiplex PCR assay. In its TCRdb copy, this immuneACCESS table keeps in-frame sequences only and misses some clones. Where compared with another copy, unresolved V genes explain less than half of these, and the others have no known cause. The sample has around 100,000 clones on record, approximately 89% of them singletons. The ten largest account for around 2.1% of the sample. The specimen sequenced was peripheral blood. Source of these receptors: a man aged 45-65 years with active COVID-19.

This clone was seen once. CDR3 in amino acids: CASSADLKRDTEAFF. The CDR3, as DNA: TGTGCCAGCAGCGCCGACCTCAAGAGGGACACTGAAGCTTTCTTT. This chain uses TRBV9 with TRBJ1-1; the D is unclear. The CDR3 consists of 15 residues. Germline CDR1 SGDLS, CDR2 YYNGEE. V was trimmed by 3 bases and J by 3 bases, leaving 15 bases between them.

The V gene is TRBV2, the J gene TRBJ1-1; D uncertain. The CDR3 consists of 13 residues. In germline, CDR1 is SNHLY, CDR2 FYNNEI. Trimming left V 4 bases short and J 1 base short, with 7 bases between. CDR3 in DNA: TGTGCCAGCAGTGCGCAGGCGAACACTGAAGCTTTCTTT. Its protein is CASSAQANTEAFF.

The chain has TRBV15 and TRBJ2-2; 7 nucleotides line up with TRBD2. The J segment lost 0 bases and the V segment lost 5 bases, leaving 3 bases of the junction unmatched. The CDR3 covers 15 residues. From germline, CDR1 is LNHNV and CDR2 YYDKDF (reference sequence). In nucleotides, the CDR3 is TGTGCCACCAGCTGGGACTATACGAACACCGGGGAGCTGTTTTTT. This encodes CATSWDYTNTGELFF.

This clone was seen just once. The V call is TRBV19, the J call TRBJ2-3; possibly TRBD2 for D (5 bases). V was shortened by 4 bases and J by 0 bases, with 8 bases between the two germline ends. Germline lookup yields CDR1 LNHDA and CDR2 SQIVND (reference sequence). This CDR3 is 14 amino acids long. The CDR3 protein is CASSTDWSTDTQYF. The CDR3 nucleotides are TGTGCCAGTAGTACGGACTGGAGCACAGATACGCAGTATTTT.

The rearrangement joins TRBV27 to TRBJ1-1; 9 bases are shared with TRBD1. V shed 5 bases, J shed 0 bases, and the junction held 4 bases outside the gene matches. The CDR3 is 15 amino acids. CDR1 and CDR2 (germline): MNHEY, SMNVEV (reference sequence). CDR3 loop: CASSPWDRVNTEAFF. CDR3 bases: TGTGCCAGCAGTCCGTGGGACAGGGTGAACACTGAAGCTTTCTTT.

This chain links TRBV27 with TRBJ2-5; 9 positions match TRBD1. Germline V gene sequence: CDR1 MNHEY, CDR2 SMNVEV (reference sequence). CDR3 length: 16 residues. V lost 6 bases to trimming and J lost 5 bases; unmatched junction nucleotides: 13. The CDR3 is CASSEGRTGVRETQYF. For the CDR3, the DNA is TGTGCCAGCAGCGAAGGAAGGACAGGGGTTCGGGAGACCCAGTACTTC.